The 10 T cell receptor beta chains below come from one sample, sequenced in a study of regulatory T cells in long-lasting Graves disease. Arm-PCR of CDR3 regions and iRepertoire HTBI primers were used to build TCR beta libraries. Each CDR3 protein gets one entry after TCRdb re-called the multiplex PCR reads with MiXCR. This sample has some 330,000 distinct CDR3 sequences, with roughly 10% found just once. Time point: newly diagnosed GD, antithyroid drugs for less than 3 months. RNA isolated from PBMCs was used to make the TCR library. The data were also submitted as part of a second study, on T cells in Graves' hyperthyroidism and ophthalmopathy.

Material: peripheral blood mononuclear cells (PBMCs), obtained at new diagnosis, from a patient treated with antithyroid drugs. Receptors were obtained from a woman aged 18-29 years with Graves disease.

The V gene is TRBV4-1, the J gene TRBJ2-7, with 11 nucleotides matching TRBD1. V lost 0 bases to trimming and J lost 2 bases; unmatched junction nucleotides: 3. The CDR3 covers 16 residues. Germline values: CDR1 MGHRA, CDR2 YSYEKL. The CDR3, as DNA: TGCGCCAGCAGCCAAGAGGGACAGGGGGGAACCTACGAGCAGTACTTC. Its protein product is CASSQEGQGGTYEQYF.

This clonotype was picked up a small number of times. The CDR3 region has the DNA TGTGCCACCAGTGACCCTAACTACGAGCAGTACTTC. Its protein product is CATSDPNYEQYF. This rearrangement joins TRBV24-1 to TRBJ2-7, with no clear D. The CDR3 is 12 residues long. Germline lookup yields CDR1 KGHDR and CDR2 SFDVKD. V dropped 4 bases and J dropped 3 bases, with 6 bases sitting between them.

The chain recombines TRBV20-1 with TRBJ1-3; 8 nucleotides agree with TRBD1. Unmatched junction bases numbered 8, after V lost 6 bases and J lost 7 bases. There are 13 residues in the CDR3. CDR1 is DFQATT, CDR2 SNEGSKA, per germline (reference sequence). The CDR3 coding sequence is TGCAGTGCATCGGACAGGGTCCGGAACACCATATATTTT. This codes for CSASDRVRNTIYF.

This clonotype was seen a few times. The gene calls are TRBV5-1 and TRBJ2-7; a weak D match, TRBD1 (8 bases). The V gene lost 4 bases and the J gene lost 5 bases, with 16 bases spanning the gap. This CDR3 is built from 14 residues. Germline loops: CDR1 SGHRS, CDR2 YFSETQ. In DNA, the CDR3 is TGCGCCAGCAGCCTTGGACAGGGAGGGGACGAGCAGTACTTC. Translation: CASSLGQGGDEQYF.

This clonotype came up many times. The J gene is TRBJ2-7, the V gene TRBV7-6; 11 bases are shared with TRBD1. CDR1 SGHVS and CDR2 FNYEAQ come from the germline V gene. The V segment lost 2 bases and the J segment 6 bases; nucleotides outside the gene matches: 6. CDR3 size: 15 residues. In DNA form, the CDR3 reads TGTGCCAGCAGCTTATTACCGGGACAGGGGGTCGAGCAGTACTTC. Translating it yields CASSLLPGQGVEQYF.

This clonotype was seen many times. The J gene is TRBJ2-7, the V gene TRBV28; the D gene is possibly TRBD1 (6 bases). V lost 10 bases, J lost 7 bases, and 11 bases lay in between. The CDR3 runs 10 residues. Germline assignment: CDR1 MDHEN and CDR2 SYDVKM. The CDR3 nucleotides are TGTGCCACCAACAGGGTAGAGCAGTACTTC. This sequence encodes CATNRVEQYF.

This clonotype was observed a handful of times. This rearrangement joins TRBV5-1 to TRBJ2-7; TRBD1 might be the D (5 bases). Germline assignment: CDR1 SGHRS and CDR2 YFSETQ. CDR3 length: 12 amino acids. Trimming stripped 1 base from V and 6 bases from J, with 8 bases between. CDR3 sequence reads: CASSLLGAEQYF. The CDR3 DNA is TGCGCCAGCAGCTTGTTAGGGGCCGAGCAGTACTTC.

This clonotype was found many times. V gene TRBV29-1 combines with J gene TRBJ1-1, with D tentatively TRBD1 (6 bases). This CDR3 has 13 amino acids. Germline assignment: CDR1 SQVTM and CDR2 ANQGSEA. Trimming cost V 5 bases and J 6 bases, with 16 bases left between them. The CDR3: CSVNAPRTAEAFF. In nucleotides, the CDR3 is TGCAGCGTTAACGCACCAAGGACAGCTGAAGCTTTCTTT.

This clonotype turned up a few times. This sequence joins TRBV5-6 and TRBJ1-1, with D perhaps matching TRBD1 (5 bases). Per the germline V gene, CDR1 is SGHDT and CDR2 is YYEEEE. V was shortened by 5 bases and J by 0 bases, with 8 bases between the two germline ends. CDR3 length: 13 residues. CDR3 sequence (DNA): TGTGCCAGCAGGACAGTCATGAACACTGAAGCTTTCTTT. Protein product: CASRTVMNTEAFF.

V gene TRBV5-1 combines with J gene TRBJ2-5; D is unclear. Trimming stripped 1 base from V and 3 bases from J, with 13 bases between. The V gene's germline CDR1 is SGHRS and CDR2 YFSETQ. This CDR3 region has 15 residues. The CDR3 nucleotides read TGCGCCAGCAGCTTGAATTCAGATTCCGAAGAGACCCAGTACTTC. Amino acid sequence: CASSLNSDSEETQYF.